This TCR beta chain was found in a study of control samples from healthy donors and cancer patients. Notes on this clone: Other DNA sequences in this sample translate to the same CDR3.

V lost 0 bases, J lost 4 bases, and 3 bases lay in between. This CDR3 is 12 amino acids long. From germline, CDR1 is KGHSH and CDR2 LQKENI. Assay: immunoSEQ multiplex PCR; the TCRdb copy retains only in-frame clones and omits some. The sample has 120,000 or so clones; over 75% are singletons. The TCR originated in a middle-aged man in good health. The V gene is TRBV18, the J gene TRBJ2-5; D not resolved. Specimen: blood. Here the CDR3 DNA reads TGTGCCAGCTCACCACCGCGAGAGACCCAGTACTTC. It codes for CASSPPRETQYF.